What follows are 7 T cell receptor beta chains derived from one specimen sequenced in a study of regulatory T cells in long-lasting Graves disease (dated by TCRdb to the early 2020s). The time point label here, explained by the study, means: newly diagnosed GD, antithyroid drugs for less than 3 months. RNA was extracted from PBMCs in TRIzol for both TCR sequencing and RNA sequencing. Library preparation used multiplex PCR. The instrument given in TCRdb is Illumina HiSeq 4000. TCR beta libraries were built with iRepertoire HTBI primers and Arm-PCR amplification of CDR3 regions. Starting from the raw public reads, TCRdb applied fastp trimming at Q25, assembled clones with MiXCR and retained in-frame beta chains. Entries that share a CDR3 protein sequence are merged under the most common genes and DNA. This sample has about half a million distinct CDR3 sequences in its table, and 12% of those were observed once. The ten largest clones take up roughly 8.9% of the sample.

These data are also associated with another study on T cells in Graves' hyperthyroidism and ophthalmopathy.

Material: peripheral blood mononuclear cells (PBMCs), obtained at new diagnosis, from a patient treated with antithyroid drugs. The receptors were sampled from a woman aged 25 to 39 with Graves disease. Donor details come from another sample of the same person, matched by shared clones.

At least ten counts were recorded for this clonotype. This rearrangement joins TRBV27 to TRBJ1-2; TRBD1 aligns across 8 bases. The CDR3 length is 15 residues. V trimming: 6 bases; J trimming: 12 bases; junction bases outside the gene matches: 18. Germline V lookup: CDR1 MNHEY, CDR2 SMNVEV (reference sequence). CDR3 DNA: TGTGCCAGCAGACTAGGTCCCGGGACAGGAGAAACTGACACCTTC. Its translation: CASRLGPGTGETDTF.

This clonotype was detected a few times. The chain employs TRBV4-3 and TRBJ1-2, with unresolved D. Germline V gene data show CDR1 as LGHNA and CDR2 as YSLEER. V was cut by 0 bases and J by 6 bases, with 14 bases left in between. The length of the CDR3 is 15 residues. The CDR3 DNA follows: TGCGCCAGCAGCCAAGATCTAACGGCAGCGAATGGCTACACCTTC. Translated: CASSQDLTAANGYTF.

As regards this clonotype: Possible read error: a much larger clone is one base away. The chain employs TRBV4-1 and TRBJ2-1; 11 bases map to TRBD2. Trimming at V came to 4 bases and at J to 10 bases, leaving 12 bases not matched to a gene. The germline CDR1 and CDR2 sequences are MGHRA and YSYEKL. The CDR3 is made up of 16 amino acids. In nucleotides, the CDR3 is TGCGCCAGCAGCCCGACTGGGACTAGCGGAGCTTACGAGCAGTTCTTC. Translation: CASSPTGTSGAYEQFF.

This clonotype was seen a handful of times. The chain is built from TRBV6-1 and TRBJ2-7; D might be TRBD2 (7 bases). Between the trimmed V and J ends, which lost 4 bases and 4 bases, there was a span of 11 bases. This CDR3 has 13 residues. Germline CDR1 is MNHNS and CDR2 is SASEGT. CDR3 sequence (DNA): TGTGCCAGCAGTGGAGGGGGGGGGTACGAGCAGTACTTC. It encodes CASSGGGGYEQYF.

As for this clonotype: This likely came from a read error, as a far larger clone is one base away. Written as DNA, the CDR3 is TGTGCCAGCAGCCTCCCGCGGGGCAATGAGCAGCTCTTC. This codes for CASSLPRGNEQLF. V gene TRBV11-3 combines with J gene TRBJ2-1; perhaps TRBD2 as D (6 bases). CDR3 size: 13 residues. Germline-derived CDR1 and CDR2 are SGHNT and YENEEA.

Ten or more counts support this clonotype. This chain links TRBV20-1 with TRBJ1-2; TRBD1 matches at 7 bases. CDR1 is DFQATT, CDR2 SNEGSKA, per germline (reference sequence). The V gene end was trimmed by 3 bases and the J gene end by 8 bases; junction bases not matched to a gene: 6. The CDR3 runs 12 residues. The CDR3 sequence is CSASGDREGYTF. The CDR3, as DNA: TGCAGTGCTAGTGGTGACAGGGAGGGCTACACCTTC.

This clonotype was seen only a few times. It is likely a read error, because the conserved phenylalanine at the end of the CDR3 is missing. This chain connects TRBV10-3 to TRBJ2-5; 8 positions agree with TRBD2. The V and J ends lost 9 bases and 1 base, in that order; junction bases with no gene match: 7. The CDR3 runs 14 residues. Germline values: CDR1 ENHRY, CDR2 SYGVKD. The CDR3 here is CAISSGSLQETQYL. The DNA of the CDR3 is TGTGCCATTTCAAGCGGGAGCCTCCAAGAGACCCAGTACCTC.